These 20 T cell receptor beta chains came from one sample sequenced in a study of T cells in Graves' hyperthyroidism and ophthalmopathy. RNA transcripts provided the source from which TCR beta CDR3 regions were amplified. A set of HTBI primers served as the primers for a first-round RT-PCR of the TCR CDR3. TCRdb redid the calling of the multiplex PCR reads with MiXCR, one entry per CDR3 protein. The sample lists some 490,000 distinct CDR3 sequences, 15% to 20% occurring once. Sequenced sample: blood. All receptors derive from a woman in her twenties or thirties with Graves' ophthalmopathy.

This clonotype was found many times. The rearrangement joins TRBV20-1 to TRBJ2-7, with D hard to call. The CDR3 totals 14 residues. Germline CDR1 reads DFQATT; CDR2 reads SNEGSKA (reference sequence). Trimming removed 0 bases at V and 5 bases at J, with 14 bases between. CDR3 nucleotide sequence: TGCAGTGCTAGAGATGAGGAGTTTTCCCACGAGCAGTACTTC. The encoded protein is CSARDEEFSHEQYF.

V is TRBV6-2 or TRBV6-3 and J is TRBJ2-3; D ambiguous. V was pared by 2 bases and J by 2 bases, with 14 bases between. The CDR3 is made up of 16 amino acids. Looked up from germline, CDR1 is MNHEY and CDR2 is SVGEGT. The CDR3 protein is CASSYGRTGFTDTQYF. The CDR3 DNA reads TGTGCCAGCAGTTACGGAAGGACGGGTTTCACAGATACGCAGTATTTT.

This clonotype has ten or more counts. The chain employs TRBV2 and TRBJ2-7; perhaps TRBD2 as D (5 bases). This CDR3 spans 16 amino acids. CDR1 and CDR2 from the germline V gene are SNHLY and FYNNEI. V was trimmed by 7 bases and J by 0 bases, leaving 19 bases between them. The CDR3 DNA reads TGTGCCAGCATCGGGATAGTGGACGTAAGCTCCTACGAGCAGTACTTC. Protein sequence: CASIGIVDVSSYEQYF.

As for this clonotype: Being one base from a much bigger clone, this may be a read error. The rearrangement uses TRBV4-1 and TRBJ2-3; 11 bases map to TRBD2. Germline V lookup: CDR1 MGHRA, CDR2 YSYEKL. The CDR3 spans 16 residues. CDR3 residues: CASSQLAGGTTGTQYF. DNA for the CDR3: TGCGCCAGCAGCCAGCTAGCGGGAGGAACCACAGGTACGCAGTATTTT.

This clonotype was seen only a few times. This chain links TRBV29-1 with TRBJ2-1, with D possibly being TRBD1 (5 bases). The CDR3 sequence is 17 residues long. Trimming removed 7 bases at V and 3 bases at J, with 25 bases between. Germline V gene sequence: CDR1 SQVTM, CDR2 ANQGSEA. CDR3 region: CSATGSASRRVYNEQFF. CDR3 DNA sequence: TGCAGCGCAACCGGCTCGGCTAGTCGCAGGGTCTACAATGAGCAGTTCTTC.

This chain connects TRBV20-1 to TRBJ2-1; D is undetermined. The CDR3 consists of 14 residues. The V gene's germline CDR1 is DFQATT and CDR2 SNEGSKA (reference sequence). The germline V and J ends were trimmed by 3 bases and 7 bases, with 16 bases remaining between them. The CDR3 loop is CSARISGVKNEQFF. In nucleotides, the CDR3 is TGCAGTGCTAGGATTTCTGGGGTGAAAAATGAGCAGTTCTTC.

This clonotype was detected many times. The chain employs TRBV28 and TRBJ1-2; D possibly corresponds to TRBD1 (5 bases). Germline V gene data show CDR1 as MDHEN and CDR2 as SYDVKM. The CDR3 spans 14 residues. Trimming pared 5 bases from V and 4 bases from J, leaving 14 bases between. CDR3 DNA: TGTGCCAGCAGTCCATCACGGGGGAGCTATGGCTACACCTTC. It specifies CASSPSRGSYGYTF.

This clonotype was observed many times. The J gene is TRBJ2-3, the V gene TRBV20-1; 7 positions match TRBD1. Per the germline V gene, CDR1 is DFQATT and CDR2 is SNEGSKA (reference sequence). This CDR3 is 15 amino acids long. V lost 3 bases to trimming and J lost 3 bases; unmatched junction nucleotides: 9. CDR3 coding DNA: TGCAGTGCTAGGCAAGGCCAGGGGGAAACAGATACGCAGTATTTT. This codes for CSARQGQGETDTQYF.

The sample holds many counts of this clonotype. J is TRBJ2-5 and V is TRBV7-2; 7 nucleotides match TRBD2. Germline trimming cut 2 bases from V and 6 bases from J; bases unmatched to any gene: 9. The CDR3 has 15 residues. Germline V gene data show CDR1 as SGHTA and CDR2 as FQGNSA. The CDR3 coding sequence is TGTGCCAGCAGCTTAAGGAGCGGGGCCACGAAGACCCAGTACTTC. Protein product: CASSLRSGATKTQYF.

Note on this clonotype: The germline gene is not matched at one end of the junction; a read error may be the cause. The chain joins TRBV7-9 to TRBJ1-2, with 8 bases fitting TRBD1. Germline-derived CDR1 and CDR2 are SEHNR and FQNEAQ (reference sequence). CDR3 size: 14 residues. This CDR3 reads CASNLGQGNYGYTF. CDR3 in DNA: TGTGCCAGCAACTTAGGACAGGGAAACTATGGCTACACCTTC.

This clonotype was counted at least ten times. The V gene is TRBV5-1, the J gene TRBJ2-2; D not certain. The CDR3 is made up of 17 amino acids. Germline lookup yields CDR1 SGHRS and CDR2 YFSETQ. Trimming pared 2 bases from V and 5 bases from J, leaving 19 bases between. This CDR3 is CASSLLNPRPPTGELFF. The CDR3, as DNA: TGCGCCAGCAGCTTACTAAATCCCAGACCACCGACCGGGGAGCTGTTTTTT.

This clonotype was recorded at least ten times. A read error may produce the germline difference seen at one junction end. This CDR3 reads CAWKSRGTDTQYF. The CDR3 nucleotides read TGTGCCTGGAAGTCTCGGGGCACAGATACTCAGTATTTT. V is TRBV30 and J is TRBJ2-3; either TRBD1 or TRBD2 may supply D (5 bases each). Germline lookup yields CDR1 GTSNPN and CDR2 SVGIG (reference sequence). The CDR3 spans 13 residues.

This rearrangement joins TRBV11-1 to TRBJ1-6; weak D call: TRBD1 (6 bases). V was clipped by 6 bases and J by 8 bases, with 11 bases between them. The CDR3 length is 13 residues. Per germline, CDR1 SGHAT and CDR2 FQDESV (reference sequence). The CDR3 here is CASSLTGYSPLHF. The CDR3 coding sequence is TGTGCCAGCAGTTTAACAGGGTATTCACCCCTCCACTTT.

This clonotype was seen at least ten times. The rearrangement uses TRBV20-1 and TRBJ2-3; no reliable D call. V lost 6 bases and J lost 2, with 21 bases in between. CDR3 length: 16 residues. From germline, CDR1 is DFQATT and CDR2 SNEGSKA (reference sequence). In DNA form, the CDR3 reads TGCAGTGCGGCGGACCTTACAAGGATGAACACAGATACGCAGTATTTT. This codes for CSAADLTRMNTDTQYF.

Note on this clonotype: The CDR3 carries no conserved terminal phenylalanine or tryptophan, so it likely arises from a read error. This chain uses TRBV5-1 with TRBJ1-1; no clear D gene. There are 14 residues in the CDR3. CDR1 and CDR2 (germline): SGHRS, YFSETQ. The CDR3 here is CASSRWTPGTEAFL. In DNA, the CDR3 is TGTGCCAGCAGCCGTTGGACCCCGGGGACTGAAGCTTTCCTT.

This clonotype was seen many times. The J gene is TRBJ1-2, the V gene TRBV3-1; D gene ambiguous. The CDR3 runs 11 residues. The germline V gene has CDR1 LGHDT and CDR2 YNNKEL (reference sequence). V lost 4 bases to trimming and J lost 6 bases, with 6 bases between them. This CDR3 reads CASSRMDGYTF. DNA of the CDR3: TGTGCCAGCAGCCGAATGGATGGCTACACCTTC.

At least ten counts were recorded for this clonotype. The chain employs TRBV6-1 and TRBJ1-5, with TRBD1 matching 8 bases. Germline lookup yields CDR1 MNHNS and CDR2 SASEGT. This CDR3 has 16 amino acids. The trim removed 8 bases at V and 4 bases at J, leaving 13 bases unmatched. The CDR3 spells CASRRQGWASNQPQHF. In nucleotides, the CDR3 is TGTGCCAGCCGGAGACAGGGGTGGGCTTCTAATCAGCCCCAGCATTTT.

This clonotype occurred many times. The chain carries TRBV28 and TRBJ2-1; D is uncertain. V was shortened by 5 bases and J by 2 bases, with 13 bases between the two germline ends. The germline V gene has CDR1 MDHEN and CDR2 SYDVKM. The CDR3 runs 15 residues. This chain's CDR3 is CASSIKGPPYNEQFF. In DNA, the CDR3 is TGTGCCAGCAGTATCAAAGGGCCTCCCTACAATGAGCAGTTCTTC. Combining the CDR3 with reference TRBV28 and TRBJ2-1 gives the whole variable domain DVKVTQSSRYLVKRTGEKVFLECVQDMDHENMFWYRQDPGLGLRLIYFSYDVKMKEKGDIPEGYSVSREKKERFSLILESASTNQTSMYLCASSIKGPPYNEQFFGPGTRLTVL.

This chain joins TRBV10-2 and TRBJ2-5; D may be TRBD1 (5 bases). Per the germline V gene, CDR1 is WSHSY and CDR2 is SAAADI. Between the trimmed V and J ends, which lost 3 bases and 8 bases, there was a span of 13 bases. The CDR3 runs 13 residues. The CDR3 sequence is CASSEEFQGTQYF. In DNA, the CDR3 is TGCGCCAGCAGTGAAGAGTTTCAGGGAACCCAGTACTTC.

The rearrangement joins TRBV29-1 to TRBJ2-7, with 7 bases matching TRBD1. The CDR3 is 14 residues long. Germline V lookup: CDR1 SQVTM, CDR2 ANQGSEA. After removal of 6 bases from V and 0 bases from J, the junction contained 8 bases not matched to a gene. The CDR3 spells CSVNSGTDSYEQYF. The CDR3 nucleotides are TGCAGCGTGAACTCCGGGACAGACTCCTACGAGCAGTACTTC.